The 5 T cell receptor beta chains given below trace back to one sample, sequenced in a study of metastatic and nonmetastatic thyroid tumors. Through MiXCR, TCRdb re-clonotyped the PCR reads. The repertoire includes roughly 98,000 clones, around 14% of them detected once, and 3.6% sits in the top ten. Until they underwent thyroid surgery, no patient had received any treatment. The sample consisted of blood. Every receptor here comes from a female donor with papillary thyroid cancer or a benign thyroid nodule (not recorded which). Some clones in this sample may be carry-over from other donors' samples.

This clone has ten or more counts. The V and J genes are TRBV30 and TRBJ2-7, with 9 bases fitting TRBD2. Germline V gene sequence: CDR1 GTSNPN, CDR2 SVGIG (reference sequence). The J segment lost 7 bases and the V segment lost 0 bases, leaving 7 bases of the junction unmatched. The CDR3 is 14 amino acids. This CDR3 reads CAWSVIAGAGEQYF. In DNA form, the CDR3 reads TGTGCCTGGAGTGTTATAGCGGGGGCGGGGGAGCAGTACTTC.

Concerning this clone: Just one base apart from a much larger clone, this may be a read error. The chain couples TRBV10-3 to TRBJ2-3; unclear D gene. Germline assignment: CDR1 ENHRY and CDR2 SYGVKD. Trimming stripped 7 bases from V and 4 bases from J, with 15 bases between. The CDR3 consists of 14 residues. The CDR3 DNA is TGTGCCATCACGGCCTCTACCCACCCAGATACGCAGTATTTT. This translates into CAITASTHPDTQYF.

This clone was seen more than once but under ten times. A read error may explain this, as a much larger clone is one base away. The chain combines TRBV2 with TRBJ2-1, with TRBD2 matching 7 bases. With V trimmed by 5 bases and J by 14 bases, 6 bases remained unmatched. Germline V CDR1 and CDR2: SNHLY, FYNNEI. The CDR3 loop spans 11 amino acids. The CDR3 nucleotides are TGTGCCAGCAGTCCCGGGACTACTGAGTTCTTC. It encodes CASSPGTTEFF. The full variable domain, in which reference TRBV2 and TRBJ2-1 provide the parts outside the CDR3, is EPEVTQTPSHQVTQMGQEVILRCVPISNHLYFYWYRQILGQKVEFLVSFYNNEISEKSEIFDDQFSVERPDGSNFTLKIRSTKLEDSAMYFCASSPGTTEFFGPGTRLTVL.

Concerning this clone itself: This may arise from a read error, as a much more abundant clone is one base away. The chain couples TRBV3-1 to TRBJ2-5; D possibly corresponds to TRBD2 (6 bases). The CDR3 totals 14 residues. Germline V gene sequence: CDR1 LGHDT, CDR2 YNNKEL (reference sequence). The V and J ends lost 5 bases and 2 bases respectively, with 12 bases between them. This chain's CDR3 is CASSYAGSQETQYF. The CDR3 DNA sequence: TGTGCCAGCAGCTACGCGGGGAGTCAAGAGACCCAGTACTTC.

The V call is TRBV27, the J call TRBJ1-2; 8 bases align to TRBD1. V dropped 7 bases and J dropped 8; count of bases not matched to a gene: 12. CDR3 length: 14 residues. CDR1 is MNHEY, CDR2 SMNVEV, per germline (reference sequence). The CDR3, as DNA: TGTGCCAGCAAGAGACAGGGGTTTTCTGAGGGCTACACCTTC. This codes for CASKRQGFSEGYTF.